These T cell receptor beta chains were read from a single sample in a study of blood T cell repertoires in COVID-19. Assay: immunoSEQ multiplex PCR; the TCRdb copy retains only in-frame clones and omits some. The sample includes approximately 220,000 clones, 89% of them seen just once. Sequences were obtained from PBMCs or T cells enriched from blood (not recorded which). The receptors shown here come from a woman younger than 45 with acute COVID-19. CDR3s include the opening cysteine and the closing phenylalanine or tryptophan. The D gene is left open where the match is weak. Clone size is not always given. Where it is, it says once, few, many or a class for expanded clones.

len: 18
v_gene: TRBV4-1
d_gene: TRBD2
j_gene: TRBJ2-5
abundance: NA
CDR3nt: TGCGCCAGCAGCCAAGAGGTCCTAGCGGGGGGCCAACAAGAGACCCAGTACTTC
CDR3aa: CASSQEVLAGGQQETQYF

len: 13
v_gene: TRBV12-3/TRBV12-4
d_gene: NA
j_gene: TRBJ1-6
abundance: NA
CDR3nt: TGTGCCAGCAGACTTGCAGGAAATTCACCCCTCCACTTT
CDR3aa: CASRLAGNSPLHF

len: 14
v_gene: TRBV30
d_gene: NA
j_gene: TRBJ1-5
abundance: few
CDR3nt: TGTGCCTGGAGTAGAGGGACACCCAATCAGCCCCAGCATTTT
CDR3aa: CAWSRGTPNQPQHF

len: 14
v_gene: TRBV4-3
d_gene: NA
j_gene: TRBJ1-4
abundance: NA
CDR3nt: TGCGCCAGCAGCCAAGGGCAGGGGAGCGAAAAACTGTTTTTT
CDR3aa: CASSQGQGSEKLFF

len: 13
v_gene: TRBV6-2/TRBV6-3
d_gene: NA
j_gene: TRBJ1-1
abundance: NA
CDR3nt: TGTGCCAGCAGCCTAGGCGGGAACACTGAAGCTTTCTTT
CDR3aa: CASSLGGNTEAFF

len: 13
v_gene: TRBV7-2
d_gene: NA
j_gene: TRBJ1-2
abundance: once
CDR3nt: TGTGCCAGCAGCTCATCGGGACTTTATGGCTACACCTTC
CDR3aa: CASSSSGLYGYTF

len: 15
v_gene: TRBV5-4
d_gene: NA
j_gene: TRBJ1-5
abundance: NA
CDR3nt: TGTGCCAGCAGCTTGGGACTTTCCGAAGACCAGCCCCAGCATTTT
CDR3aa: CASSLGLSEDQPQHF

len: 19
v_gene: TRBV10-1
d_gene: TRBD2
j_gene: TRBJ2-2
abundance: few
CDR3nt: TGCGCCAGCACCAAAAGGGAGCGGGGGGACCGCTCGAACACCGGGGAGCTGTTTTTT
CDR3aa: CASTKRERGDRSNTGELFF

len: 15
v_gene: TRBV19
d_gene: TRBD1
j_gene: TRBJ1-6
abundance: NA
CDR3nt: TGTGCCAGTACCGACAGGGCTCCTTATAATTCACCCCTCCACTTT
CDR3aa: CASTDRAPYNSPLHF

len: 14
v_gene: TRBV29-1
d_gene: NA
j_gene: TRBJ1-1
abundance: NA
CDR3nt: TGCAGCGGCTGGCAGGGTGGAAAAAACACTGAAGCTTTCTTT
CDR3aa: CSGWQGGKNTEAFF

len: 11
v_gene: TRBV5-1
d_gene: NA
j_gene: TRBJ1-1
abundance: NA
CDR3nt: TGCGCCAGCAGCGCGGAACGGAGAGCTTTCTTT
CDR3aa: CASSAERRAFF

len: 13
v_gene: TRBV3-1/TRBV3-2
d_gene: TRBD2
j_gene: TRBJ2-5
abundance: NA
CDR3nt: TGTGCCAGCAGCCCGGGGGGGCGAGAGACCCAGTACTTC
CDR3aa: CASSPGGRETQYF

len: 14
v_gene: TRBV2
d_gene: NA
j_gene: TRBJ1-5
abundance: NA
CDR3nt: TGTGCCAGCAGTGGCGGCTTAGCGAATCAGCCCCAGCATTTT
CDR3aa: CASSGGLANQPQHF

len: 14
v_gene: TRBV30
d_gene: TRBD1
j_gene: TRBJ2-7
abundance: NA
CDR3nt: TGTGCCTGGACAAGGGGGCTACTATCCTACGAGCAGTACTTC
CDR3aa: CAWTRGLLSYEQYF

len: 14
v_gene: TRBV29-1
d_gene: NA
j_gene: TRBJ1-2
abundance: NA
CDR3nt: TGCAGCGTTACTTTTCGGGAGACTAACTATGGCTACACCTTC
CDR3aa: CSVTFRETNYGYTF

len: 14
v_gene: TRBV3-1/TRBV3-2
d_gene: NA
j_gene: TRBJ1-5
abundance: NA
CDR3nt: TGTGCCAGCAGCCAAGATCCCTACAATCAGCCCCAGCATTTT
CDR3aa: CASSQDPYNQPQHF

len: 18
v_gene: TRBV19
d_gene: NA
j_gene: TRBJ1-5
abundance: NA
CDR3nt: TGTGCCAGTACTCCCCTCCCCCCCTCACAGTTACTCAATCAGCCCCAGCATTTT
CDR3aa: CASTPLPPSQLLNQPQHF

len: 17
v_gene: TRBV4-1
d_gene: NA
j_gene: TRBJ2-6
abundance: NA
CDR3nt: TGCGCCAGCAGCCAAACCACGCGGGGCGCTGGGGCCAACGTCCTGACTTTC
CDR3aa: CASSQTTRGAGANVLTF

len: 14
v_gene: TRBV11-2
d_gene: NA
j_gene: TRBJ2-1
abundance: NA
CDR3nt: TGTGCCAGCAGATTTGGAGCCCCTTACAATGAGCAGTTCTTC
CDR3aa: CASRFGAPYNEQFF

len: 13
v_gene: TRBV5-1
d_gene: NA
j_gene: TRBJ1-6
abundance: NA
CDR3nt: TGCGCCAGCAGCTTGCCGGGTAATTCACCCCTCCACTTT
CDR3aa: CASSLPGNSPLHF

len: 17
v_gene: TRBV28
d_gene: TRBD2
j_gene: TRBJ2-1
abundance: NA
CDR3nt: TGTGCCAGCAGCTCCAAGGACTTGCGGGGGGGCTTCAATGAGCAGTTCTTC
CDR3aa: CASSSKDLRGGFNEQFF

len: 15
v_gene: TRBV19
d_gene: TRBD1
j_gene: TRBJ2-3
abundance: once
CDR3nt: TGTGCCAGTAGTATAGTACCCAGGGGGACAGATACGCAGTATTTT
CDR3aa: CASSIVPRGTDTQYF

len: 14
v_gene: TRBV30
d_gene: TRBD1
j_gene: TRBJ2-7
abundance: NA
CDR3nt: TGTGCCTGGGAGGGACAGGGTATGACCTACGAGCAGTACTTC
CDR3aa: CAWEGQGMTYEQYF

len: 13
v_gene: TRBV19
d_gene: NA
j_gene: TRBJ1-1
abundance: NA
CDR3nt: TGTGCCAGTAGTTCTGGGGGCCTCACTGAAGCTTTCTTT
CDR3aa: CASSSGGLTEAFF

len: 18
v_gene: TRBV19
d_gene: TRBD2
j_gene: TRBJ2-3
abundance: NA
CDR3nt: TGTGCCAGTAGGCCGAGGACTAGCGGTACTTATAGCACAGATACGCAGTATTTT
CDR3aa: CASRPRTSGTYSTDTQYF

len: 12
v_gene: TRBV6-1
d_gene: NA
j_gene: TRBJ2-7
abundance: NA
CDR3nt: TGTGCCAGCAGTGATGCCCGTCCCCGAGAGTACTTC
CDR3aa: CASSDARPREYF

len: 16
v_gene: TRBV6-6
d_gene: TRBD2
j_gene: TRBJ2-3
abundance: NA
CDR3nt: TGTGCCAGCAGTCGTACTAGCGGGGGAAACACAGATACGCAGTATTTT
CDR3aa: CASSRTSGGNTDTQYF

len: 18
v_gene: TRBV4-3
d_gene: NA
j_gene: TRBJ2-1
abundance: NA
CDR3nt: TGCGCCAGCAGCCAAGATCGGGGGTTGGGGGTTAGGGGCAATGAGCAGTTCTTC
CDR3aa: CASSQDRGLGVRGNEQFF

len: 16
v_gene: TRBV3-1/TRBV3-2
d_gene: TRBD2
j_gene: TRBJ2-3
abundance: NA
CDR3nt: TGTGCCAGCAGCCACTGGACTAGCGGGAGCACAGATACGCAGTATTTT
CDR3aa: CASSHWTSGSTDTQYF

len: 16
v_gene: TRBV29-1
d_gene: NA
j_gene: TRBJ1-2
abundance: NA
CDR3nt: TGCAGCGTTGAAGCACGGGGGTTGATGTCTTTTCGGGGCTACACCTTC
CDR3aa: CSVEARGLMSFRGYTF

len: 20
v_gene: TRBV15
d_gene: TRBD1
j_gene: TRBJ2-1
abundance: few
CDR3nt: TGTGCCACCAGCAGAGATACGGGACAGGGGGCCTCTAGCTCCTACAATGAGCAGTTCTTC
CDR3aa: CATSRDTGQGASSSYNEQFF

len: 15
v_gene: TRBV19
d_gene: TRBD1
j_gene: TRBJ1-5
abundance: NA
CDR3nt: TGTGCCAGTGGGACAGGGGTGACGGGCAATCAGCCCCAGCATTTT
CDR3aa: CASGTGVTGNQPQHF

len: 16
v_gene: TRBV10-3
d_gene: TRBD1
j_gene: TRBJ1-1
abundance: NA
CDR3nt: TGTGCCATCAGTGAGTCTACTCGGGACAGGAACACTGAAGCTTTCTTT
CDR3aa: CAISESTRDRNTEAFF

len: 13
v_gene: TRBV12-3/TRBV12-4
d_gene: NA
j_gene: TRBJ1-2
abundance: NA
CDR3nt: TGTGCCAGCAGTTTAGCCCCGGGGGGAGGCTACACCTTC
CDR3aa: CASSLAPGGGYTF

len: 15
v_gene: TRBV9
d_gene: NA
j_gene: TRBJ1-1
abundance: NA
CDR3nt: TGTGCCAGCAGCGTAGTAAACCTAGGGAACACTGAAGCTTTCTTT
CDR3aa: CASSVVNLGNTEAFF

len: 11
v_gene: TRBV10-3
d_gene: NA
j_gene: TRBJ2-2
abundance: NA
CDR3nt: TGTGCCATTAGACAAGCCGGGGAGCTGTTTTTT
CDR3aa: CAIRQAGELFF

len: 15
v_gene: TRBV30
d_gene: NA
j_gene: TRBJ1-1
abundance: NA
CDR3nt: TGTGCCTGGAGGAAGGGGCAAACAATGAACACTGAAGCTTTCTTT
CDR3aa: CAWRKGQTMNTEAFF

len: 16
v_gene: TRBV27
d_gene: NA
j_gene: TRBJ2-3
abundance: NA
CDR3nt: TGTGCCAGCAGTCCCATGGTTACAGGATACACAGATACGCAGTATTTT
CDR3aa: CASSPMVTGYTDTQYF

len: 15
v_gene: TRBV30
d_gene: TRBD2
j_gene: TRBJ2-3
abundance: NA
CDR3nt: TGTGCCTGGAAGTTAGCGGGGGGTTCCACAGATACGCAGTATTTT
CDR3aa: CAWKLAGGSTDTQYF

len: 15
v_gene: TRBV3-1/TRBV3-2
d_gene: NA
j_gene: TRBJ2-7
abundance: NA
CDR3nt: TGTGCCAGCAGCCAAGCCTGGGGCGGGAACTACGAGCAGTACTTC
CDR3aa: CASSQAWGGNYEQYF

len: 15
v_gene: TRBV7-9
d_gene: TRBD1
j_gene: TRBJ2-2
abundance: NA
CDR3nt: TGTGCCAGCAGCTTGGACAGGGCGAACACCGGGGAGCTGTTTTTT
CDR3aa: CASSLDRANTGELFF